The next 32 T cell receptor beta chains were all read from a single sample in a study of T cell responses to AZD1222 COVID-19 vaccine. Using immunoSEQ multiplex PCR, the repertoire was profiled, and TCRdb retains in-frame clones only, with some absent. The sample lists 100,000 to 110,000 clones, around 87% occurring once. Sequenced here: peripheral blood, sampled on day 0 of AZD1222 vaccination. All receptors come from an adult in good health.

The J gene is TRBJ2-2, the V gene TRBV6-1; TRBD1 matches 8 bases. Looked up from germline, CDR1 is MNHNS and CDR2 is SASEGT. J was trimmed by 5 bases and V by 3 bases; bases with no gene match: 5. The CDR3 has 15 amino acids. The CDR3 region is CASSEQGAATGELFF. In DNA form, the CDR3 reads TGTGCCAGCAGTGAGCAGGGGGCCGCTACCGGGGAGCTGTTTTTT.

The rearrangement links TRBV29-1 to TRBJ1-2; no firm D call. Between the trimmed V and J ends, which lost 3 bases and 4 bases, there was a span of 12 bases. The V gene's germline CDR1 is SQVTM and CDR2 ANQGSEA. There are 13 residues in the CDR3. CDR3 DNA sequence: TGCAGCGTTGACATGGCTGATGGCTATGGCTACACCTTC. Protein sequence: CSVDMADGYGYTF. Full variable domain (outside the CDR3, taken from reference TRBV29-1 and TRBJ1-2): SAVISQKPSRDICQRGTSLTIQCQVDSQVTMMFWYRQQPGQSLTLIATANQGSEATYESGFVIDKFPISRPNLTFSTLTVSNMSPEDSSIYLCSVDMADGYGYTFGSGTRLTVV.

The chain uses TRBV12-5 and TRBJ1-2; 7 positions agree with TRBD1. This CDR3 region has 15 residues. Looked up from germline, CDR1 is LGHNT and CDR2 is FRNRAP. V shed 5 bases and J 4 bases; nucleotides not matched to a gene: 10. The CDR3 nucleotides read TGTGCTAGTGGTCCGTACAGGGGAAAAGGCTATGGCTACACCTTC. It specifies CASGPYRGKGYGYTF.

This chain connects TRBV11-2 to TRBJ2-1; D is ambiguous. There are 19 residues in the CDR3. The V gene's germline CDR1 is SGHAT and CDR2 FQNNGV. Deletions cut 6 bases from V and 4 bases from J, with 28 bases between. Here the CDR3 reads CASRPGRAPRVVGYNEQFF. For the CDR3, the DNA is TGTGCCAGCAGACCTGGCCGGGCGCCCAGAGTGGTGGGATACAATGAGCAGTTCTTC.

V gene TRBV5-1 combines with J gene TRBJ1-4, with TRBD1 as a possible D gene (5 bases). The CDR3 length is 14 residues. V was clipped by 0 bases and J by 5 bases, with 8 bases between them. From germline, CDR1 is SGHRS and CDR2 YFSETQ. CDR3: CASSLGQSNEKLFF. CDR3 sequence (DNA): TGCGCCAGCAGCTTGGGACAGTCAAATGAAAAACTGTTTTTT.

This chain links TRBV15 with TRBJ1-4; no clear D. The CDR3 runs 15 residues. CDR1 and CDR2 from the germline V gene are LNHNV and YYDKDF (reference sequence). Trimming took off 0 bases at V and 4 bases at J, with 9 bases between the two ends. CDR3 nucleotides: TGTGCCACCAGCAGAGATCGTGGGAATAATGAAAAACTGTTTTTT. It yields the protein CATSRDRGNNEKLFF. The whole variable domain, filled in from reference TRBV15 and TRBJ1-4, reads DAMVIQNPRYQVTQFGKPVTLSCSQTLNHNVMYWYQQKSSQAPKLLFHYYDKDFNNEADTPDNFQSRRPNTSFCFLDIRSPGLGDTAMYLCATSRDRGNNEKLFFGSGTQLSVL.

DNA for the CDR3: TGTGCCAGCAGCTTCCAGGGCCACCTCTACGAGCAGTACTTC. Its protein product is CASSFQGHLYEQYF. The V gene is TRBV7-2, the J gene TRBJ2-7, with D possibly being TRBD1 (5 bases). V lost 3 bases to trimming and J lost 3 bases, with 12 bases between them. This CDR3 is built from 14 residues. Per germline, CDR1 SGHTA and CDR2 FQGNSA.

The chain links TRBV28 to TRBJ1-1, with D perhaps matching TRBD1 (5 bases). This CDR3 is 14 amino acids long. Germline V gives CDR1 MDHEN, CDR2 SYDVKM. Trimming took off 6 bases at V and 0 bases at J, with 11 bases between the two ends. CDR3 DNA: TGTGCCAGCAGGTCCGACAGCATGAACACTGAAGCTTTCTTT. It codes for CASRSDSMNTEAFF.

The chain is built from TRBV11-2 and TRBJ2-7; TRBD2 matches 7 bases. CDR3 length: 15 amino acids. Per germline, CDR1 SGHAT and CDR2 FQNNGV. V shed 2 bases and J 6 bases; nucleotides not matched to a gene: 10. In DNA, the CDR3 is TGTGCCAGCAGCTTATCCCTAGCGGTTACTTTCGAGCAGTACTTC. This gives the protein CASSLSLAVTFEQYF.

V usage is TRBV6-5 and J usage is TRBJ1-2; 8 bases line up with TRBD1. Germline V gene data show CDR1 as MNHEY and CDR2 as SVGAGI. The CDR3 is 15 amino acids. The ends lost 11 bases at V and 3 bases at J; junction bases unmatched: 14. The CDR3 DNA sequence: TGTGCCTCGGCGGACAGGGCGACACAACACTATGGCTACACCTTC. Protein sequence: CASADRATQHYGYTF.

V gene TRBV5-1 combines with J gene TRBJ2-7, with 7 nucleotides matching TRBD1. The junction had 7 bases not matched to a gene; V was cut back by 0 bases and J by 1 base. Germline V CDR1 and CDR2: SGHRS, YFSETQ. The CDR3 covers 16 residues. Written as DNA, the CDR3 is TGCGCCAGCAGCTTGGCCTTTGGGACAGTTTCCTACGAGCAGTACTTC. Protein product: CASSLAFGTVSYEQYF.

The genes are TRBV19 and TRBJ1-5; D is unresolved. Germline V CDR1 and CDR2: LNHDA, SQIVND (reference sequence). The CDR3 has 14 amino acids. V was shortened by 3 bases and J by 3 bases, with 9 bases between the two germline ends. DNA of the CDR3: TGTGCCAGTAGTATTCCGGCCTTCAATCAGCCCCAGCATTTT. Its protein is CASSIPAFNQPQHF.

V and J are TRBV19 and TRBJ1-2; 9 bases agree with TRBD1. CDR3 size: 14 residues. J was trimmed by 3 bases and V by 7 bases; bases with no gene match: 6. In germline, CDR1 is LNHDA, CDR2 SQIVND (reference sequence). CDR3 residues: CASIGTGSYYGYTF. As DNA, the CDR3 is TGTGCCAGTATAGGGACAGGGTCGTACTATGGCTACACCTTC.

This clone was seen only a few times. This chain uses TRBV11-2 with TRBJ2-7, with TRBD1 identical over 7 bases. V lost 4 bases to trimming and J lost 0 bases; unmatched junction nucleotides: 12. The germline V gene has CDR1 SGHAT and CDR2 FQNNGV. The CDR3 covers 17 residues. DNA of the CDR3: TGTGCCAGCAGCTCCTCTCGCGTGGGGACAGACTCCTACGAGCAGTACTTC. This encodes CASSSSRVGTDSYEQYF.

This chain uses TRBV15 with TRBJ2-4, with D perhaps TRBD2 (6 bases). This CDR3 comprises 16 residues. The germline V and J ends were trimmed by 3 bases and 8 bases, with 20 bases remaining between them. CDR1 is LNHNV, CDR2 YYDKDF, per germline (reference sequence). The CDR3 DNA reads TGTGCCACCAGCAGGGCCCCCGGGAGTCAGGGAGACATTCAGTACTTC. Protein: CATSRAPGSQGDIQYF.

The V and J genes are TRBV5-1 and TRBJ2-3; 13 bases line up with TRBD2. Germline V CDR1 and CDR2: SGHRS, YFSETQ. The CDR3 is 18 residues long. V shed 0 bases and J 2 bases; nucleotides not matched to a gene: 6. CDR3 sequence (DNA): TGCGCCAGCAGCTTGGGTCAGGGGACTAGCGGGATCACAGATACGCAGTATTTT. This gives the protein CASSLGQGTSGITDTQYF.

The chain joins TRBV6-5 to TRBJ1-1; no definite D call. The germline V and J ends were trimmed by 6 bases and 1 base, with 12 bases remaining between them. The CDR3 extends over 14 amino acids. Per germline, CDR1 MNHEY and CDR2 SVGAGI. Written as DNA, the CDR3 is TGTGCCAGCAGGGGCCTATCAGGGAACACTGAAGCTTTCTTT. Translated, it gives CASRGLSGNTEAFF.

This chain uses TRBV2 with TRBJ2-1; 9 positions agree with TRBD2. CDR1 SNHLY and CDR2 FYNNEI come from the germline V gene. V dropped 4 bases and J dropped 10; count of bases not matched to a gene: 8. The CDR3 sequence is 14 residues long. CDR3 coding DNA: TGTGCCAGCAGTGTGGATAGCGGGAGCTCGGAGCAGTTCTTC. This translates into CASSVDSGSSEQFF.

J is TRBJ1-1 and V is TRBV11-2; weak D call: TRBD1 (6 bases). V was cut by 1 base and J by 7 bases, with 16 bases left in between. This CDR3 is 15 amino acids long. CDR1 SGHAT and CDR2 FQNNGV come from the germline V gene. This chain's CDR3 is CASSLAQGSLVEAFF. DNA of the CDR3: TGTGCCAGCAGCTTAGCCCAGGGGAGCCTCGTTGAAGCTTTCTTT.

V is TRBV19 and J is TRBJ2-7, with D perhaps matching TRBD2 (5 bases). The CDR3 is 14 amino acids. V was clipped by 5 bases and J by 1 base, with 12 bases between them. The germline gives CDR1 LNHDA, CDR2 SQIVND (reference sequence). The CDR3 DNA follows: TGTGCCAGTAGTGACCCTGGGGAGTCCTACGAGCAGTACTTC. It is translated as CASSDPGESYEQYF. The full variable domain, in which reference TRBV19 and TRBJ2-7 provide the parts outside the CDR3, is DGGITQSPKYLFRKEGQNVTLSCEQNLNHDAMYWYRQDPGQGLRLIYYSQIVNDFQKGDIAEGYSVSREKKESFPLTVTSAQKNPTAFYLCASSDPGESYEQYFGPGTRLTVT.

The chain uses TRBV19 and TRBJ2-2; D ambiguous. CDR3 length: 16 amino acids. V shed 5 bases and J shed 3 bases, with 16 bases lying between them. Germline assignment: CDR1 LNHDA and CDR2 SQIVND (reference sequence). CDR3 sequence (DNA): TGTGCCAGTAGTCCCGGGTCTAGGGTAGACACCGGGGAGCTGTTTTTT. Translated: CASSPGSRVDTGELFF.

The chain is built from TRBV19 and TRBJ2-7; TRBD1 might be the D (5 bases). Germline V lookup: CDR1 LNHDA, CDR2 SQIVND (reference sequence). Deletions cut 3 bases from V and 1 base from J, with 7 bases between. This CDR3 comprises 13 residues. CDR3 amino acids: CASSITGSYEQYF. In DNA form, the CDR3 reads TGTGCCAGTAGTATCACAGGATCCTACGAGCAGTACTTC.

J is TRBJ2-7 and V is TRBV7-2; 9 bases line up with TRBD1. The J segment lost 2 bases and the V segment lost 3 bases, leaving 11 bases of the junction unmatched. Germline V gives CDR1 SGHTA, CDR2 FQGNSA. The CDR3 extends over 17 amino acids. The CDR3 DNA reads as TGTGCCAGCAGCTTTCCTTCCCCGGGACAGGGAACCTACGAGCAGTACTTC. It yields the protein CASSFPSPGQGTYEQYF.

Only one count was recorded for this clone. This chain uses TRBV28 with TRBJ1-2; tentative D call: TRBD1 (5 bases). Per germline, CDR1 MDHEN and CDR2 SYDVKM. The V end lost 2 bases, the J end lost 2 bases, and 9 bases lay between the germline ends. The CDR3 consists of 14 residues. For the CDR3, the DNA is TGTGCCAGCAGTTTAGAGCAGGGAAACTATGGCTACACCTTC. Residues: CASSLEQGNYGYTF.

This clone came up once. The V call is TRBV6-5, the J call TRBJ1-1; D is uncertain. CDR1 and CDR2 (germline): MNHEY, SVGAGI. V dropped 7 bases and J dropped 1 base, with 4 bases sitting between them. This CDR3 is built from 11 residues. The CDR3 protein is CASTGNTEAFF. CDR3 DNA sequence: TGTGCCAGCACAGGGAACACTGAAGCTTTCTTT.

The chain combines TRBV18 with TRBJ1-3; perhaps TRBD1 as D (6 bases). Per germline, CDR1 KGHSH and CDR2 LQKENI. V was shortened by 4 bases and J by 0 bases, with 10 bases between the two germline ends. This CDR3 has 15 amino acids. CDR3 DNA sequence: TGTGCCAGCTCACTCGGACAGAACTCTGGAAACACCATATATTTT. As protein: CASSLGQNSGNTIYF.

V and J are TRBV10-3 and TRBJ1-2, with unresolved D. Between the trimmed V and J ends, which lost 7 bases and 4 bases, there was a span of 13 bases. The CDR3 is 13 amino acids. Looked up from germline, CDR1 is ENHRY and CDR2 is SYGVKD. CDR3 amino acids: CAINDWAAYGYTF. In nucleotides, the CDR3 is TGTGCCATCAATGACTGGGCAGCCTATGGCTACACCTTC.

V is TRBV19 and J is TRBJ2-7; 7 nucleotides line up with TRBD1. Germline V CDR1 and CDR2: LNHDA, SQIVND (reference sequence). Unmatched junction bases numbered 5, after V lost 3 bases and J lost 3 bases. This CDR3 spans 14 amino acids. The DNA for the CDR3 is TGTGCCAGTAGTATTATTACAGGGGACTACGAGCAGTACTTC. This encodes CASSIITGDYEQYF.

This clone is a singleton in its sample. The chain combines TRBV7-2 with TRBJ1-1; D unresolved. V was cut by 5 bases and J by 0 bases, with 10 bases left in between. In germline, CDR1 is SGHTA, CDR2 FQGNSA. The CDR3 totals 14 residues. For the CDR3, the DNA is TGTGCCAGCAGCGCGACCGCCTTGAACACTGAAGCTTTCTTT. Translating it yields CASSATALNTEAFF.

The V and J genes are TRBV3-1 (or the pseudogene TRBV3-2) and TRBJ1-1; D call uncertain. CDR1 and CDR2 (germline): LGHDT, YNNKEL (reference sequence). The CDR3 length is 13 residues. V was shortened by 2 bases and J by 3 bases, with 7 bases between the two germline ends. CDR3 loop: CASSQLGDTEAFF. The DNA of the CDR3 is TGTGCCAGCAGCCAACTGGGAGACACTGAAGCTTTCTTT.

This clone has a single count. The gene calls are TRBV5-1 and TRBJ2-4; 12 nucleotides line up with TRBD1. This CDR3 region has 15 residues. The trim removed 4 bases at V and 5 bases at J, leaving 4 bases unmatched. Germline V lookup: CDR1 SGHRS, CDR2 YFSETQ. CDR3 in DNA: TGCGCCAGCAGCGGGGGACAGGGGGCCCAAAACATTCAGTACTTC. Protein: CASSGGQGAQNIQYF.

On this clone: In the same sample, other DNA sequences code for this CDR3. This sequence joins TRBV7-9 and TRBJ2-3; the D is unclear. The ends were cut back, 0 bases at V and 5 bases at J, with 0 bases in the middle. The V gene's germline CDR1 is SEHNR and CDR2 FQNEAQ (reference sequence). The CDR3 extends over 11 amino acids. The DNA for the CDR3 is TGTGCCAGCAGCTTAGCAGATACGCAGTATTTT. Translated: CASSLADTQYF.